These 16 T cell receptor beta chains originate from one sample sequenced in a study of cytomegalovirus exposure and HLA in healthy donors. Primers for the PCR totalled 60 Vbeta and 13 Jbeta. The assay was immunoSEQ multiplex PCR, and TCRdb's table has in-frame clones only and misses some. This sample yields 100,000 to 140,000 clones, of which around three quarters are seen a single time; under 5% belongs to the top ten. The sequenced sample was PBMCs. These receptors came from a male donor in good health and CMV-seronegative.

The chain recombines TRBV10-1 with TRBJ2-3; 11 bases are a match to TRBD2. This CDR3 comprises 14 residues. Germline-derived CDR1 and CDR2 are WNHNN and SYGVQD (reference sequence). V lost 5 bases to trimming and J lost 6 bases; unmatched junction nucleotides: 4. CDR3 coding DNA: TGCGCCAGCAGTCCTAGCGGGAGGATCGATACGCAGTATTTT. This sequence encodes CASSPSGRIDTQYF.

The J gene is TRBJ2-1, the V gene TRBV27, with TRBD2 as a possible D gene (6 bases). Between the trimmed V and J ends, which lost 0 bases and 8 bases, there was a span of 11 bases. The CDR3 consists of 14 residues. Germline lookup yields CDR1 MNHEY and CDR2 SMNVEV (reference sequence). The CDR3 DNA reads as TGTGCCAGCAGTTTATCGAAGCGGGCTGATGAGCAGTTCTTC. The encoded protein is CASSLSKRADEQFF.

The rearrangement joins TRBV9 to TRBJ2-1; no clear D. This CDR3 is 12 amino acids long. V dropped 3 bases and J dropped 8 bases, with 9 bases sitting between them. CDR1 and CDR2 (germline): SGDLS, YYNGEE. The CDR3 loop reads CASSGASDEQFF. The CDR3 DNA is TGTGCCAGCAGCGGCGCTAGTGATGAGCAGTTCTTC.

The V and J genes are TRBV29-1 and TRBJ1-1; D unclear. Trimming removed 2 bases at V and 6 bases at J, with 13 bases between. This CDR3 contains 13 residues. Germline CDR1 reads SQVTM; CDR2 reads ANQGSEA. CDR3 coding DNA: TGCAGCGTTGAAAGAGTGGCGGGTCCTGAAGCTTTCTTT. This translates into CSVERVAGPEAFF.

This clone has at least ten counts. In the same sample, other DNA sequences code for this CDR3. The chain joins TRBV14 to TRBJ1-1; TRBD1 is a possible D gene (5 bases). Germline V gene lookup returns CDR1 SGHDN and CDR2 FVKESK. There are 14 residues in the CDR3. Trimming left V 1 base short and J 0 bases short, with 6 bases between. CDR3 in amino acids: CASSQAGMNTEAFF. The CDR3 DNA reads as TGTGCCAGCAGCCAAGCAGGGATGAACACTGAAGCTTTCTTT.

The chain employs TRBV9 and TRBJ2-3, with D possibly matching TRBD2 (6 bases). V lost 0 bases, J lost 1 base, and 12 bases lay in between. The CDR3 runs to 16 residues. The germline V gene has CDR1 SGDLS and CDR2 YYNGEE. The DNA of the CDR3 is TGTGCCAGCAGCGTAGGGGTCGGGAGTGGCACAGATACGCAGTATTTT. Translated, it gives CASSVGVGSGTDTQYF. The whole variable domain, filled in from reference TRBV9 and TRBJ2-3, reads DSGVTQTPKHLITATGQRVTLRCSPRSGDLSVYWYQQSLDQGLQFLIQYYNGEERAKGNILERFSAQQFPDLHSELNLSSLELGDSALYFCASSVGVGSGTDTQYFGPGTRLTVL.

The chain has TRBV18 and TRBJ1-3; D possibly corresponds to TRBD1 (5 bases). Germline CDR1 and CDR2: KGHSH and LQKENI. V was cut by 5 bases and J by 0 bases, with 23 bases left in between. The CDR3 contains 19 residues. CDR3 sequence (DNA): TGTGCCAGCTCAAGTAATTGGGGGGACGGACGCTCCTCTGGAAACACCATATATTTT. This sequence encodes CASSSNWGDGRSSGNTIYF.

The V and J genes are TRBV9 and TRBJ2-3, with TRBD1 matching 9 bases. Germline CDR1 is SGDLS and CDR2 is YYNGEE. The CDR3 consists of 16 residues. With V trimmed by 4 bases and J by 3 bases, 9 bases remained unmatched. The DNA for the CDR3 is TGTGCCAGCAGCAAACAACCGGGACAGGGAACAGATACGCAGTATTTT. Its translation is CASSKQPGQGTDTQYF.

V gene TRBV14 combines with J gene TRBJ1-2; 8 bases agree with TRBD1. The CDR3 has 15 amino acids. Germline values: CDR1 SGHDN, CDR2 FVKESK. V gave up 4 bases and J gave up 2 bases; unmatched junction bases: 6. The CDR3 nucleotides read TGTGCCAGCAGCCCGCGACAGGGGAGCAACTATGGCTACACCTTC. Its translation: CASSPRQGSNYGYTF.

The rearrangement uses TRBV5-3 and TRBJ1-2; the match to TRBD1 covers 7 bases. TRBV5-3 carries the ORF label, with uncertain function. Trimming cost V 4 bases and J 7 bases; bases outside gene matches: 10. This CDR3 has 14 residues. The CDR3 protein is CARSEDDRDGGYTF. The CDR3 DNA sequence: TGTGCCAGAAGCGAGGATGACAGGGATGGTGGCTACACCTTC.

The rearrangement joins TRBV6-5 to TRBJ2-7; perhaps TRBD1 as D (6 bases). The V gene lost 6 bases and the J gene lost 0 bases, with 15 bases spanning the gap. Per the germline V gene, CDR1 is MNHEY and CDR2 is SVGAGI. The CDR3 is made up of 15 amino acids. CDR3 region: CASRVGTKYSYEQYF. In DNA, the CDR3 is TGTGCCAGCAGGGTAGGGACAAAATACTCCTACGAGCAGTACTTC.

This clone was recorded once. The chain uses TRBV6-4 and TRBJ1-1, with TRBD1 as a possible D gene (5 bases). CDR3 size: 14 residues. Germline V CDR1 and CDR2: MRHNA, SNTAGT. V lost 3 bases and J lost 5, with 13 bases in between. This CDR3 is CASSERGEGTEAFF. The CDR3 DNA follows: TGTGCCAGCAGTGAACGGGGGGAGGGAACTGAAGCTTTCTTT.

The chain has TRBV21-1 and TRBJ2-7; TRBD2, the table's D call, was not compared with the DNA. TRBV21-1 is an annotated pseudogene. The CDR3 totals 16 residues. DNA for the CDR3: TGTGCCAGCAGCAAATGGGGGTATGGGGGGTCCTACGAGCAGTACTTC. It specifies CASSKWGYGGSYEQYF.

The gene calls are TRBV13 and TRBJ2-7; no definite D call. Germline CDR1 is PRHDT and CDR2 is FYEKMQ (reference sequence). The CDR3 is 14 residues long. Trimming pared 5 bases from V and 5 bases from J, leaving 16 bases between. The DNA of the CDR3 is TGTGCCAGCAGCCCCCTAAACGTAATCGACGAGCAGTACTTC. Translation: CASSPLNVIDEQYF.

The V call is TRBV7-8, the J call TRBJ2-1; tentatively, D is TRBD2 (6 bases). Trimming pared 2 bases from V and 5 bases from J, leaving 10 bases between. CDR3 length equals 14 residues. Germline V lookup: CDR1 SGHVS, CDR2 FQNEAQ. DNA of the CDR3: TGTGCCAGCAGCTTACCGGGACTTAACAATGAGCAGTTCTTC. It specifies CASSLPGLNNEQFF. Drawing the rest from reference TRBV7-8 and TRBJ2-1, the complete variable domain is GAGVSQSPRYKVAKRGQDVALRCDPISGHVSLFWYQQALGQGPEFLTYFQNEAQLDKSGLPSDRFFAERPEGSVSTLKIQRTQQEDSAVYLCASSLPGLNNEQFFGPGTRLTVL.

The chain's CDR3 is CASSAVTGRGVYEQYF. In DNA, the CDR3 is TGCGCCAGCAGTGCCGTGACAGGTCGGGGAGTCTACGAGCAGTACTTC. This chain uses TRBV10-2 with TRBJ2-7, with D maybe TRBD1 (6 bases). Trimming left V 4 bases short and J 3 bases short, with 19 bases between. The CDR3 consists of 16 residues. CDR1 is WSHSY and CDR2 is SAAADI in the germline V gene.